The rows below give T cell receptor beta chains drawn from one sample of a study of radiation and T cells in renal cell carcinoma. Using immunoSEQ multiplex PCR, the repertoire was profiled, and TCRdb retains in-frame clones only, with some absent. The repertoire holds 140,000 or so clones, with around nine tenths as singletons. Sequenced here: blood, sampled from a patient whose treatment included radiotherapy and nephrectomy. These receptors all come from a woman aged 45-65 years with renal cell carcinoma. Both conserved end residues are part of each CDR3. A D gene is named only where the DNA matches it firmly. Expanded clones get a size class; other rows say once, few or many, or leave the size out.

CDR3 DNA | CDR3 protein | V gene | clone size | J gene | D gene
TGTGCCAGCAGCCCCGAGGACAGGGGGACCTACGAGCAGTACTTC | CASSPEDRGTYEQYF | TRBV6-5 | . | TRBJ2-7 | TRBD1
TGTGCCAGCACCGGAGGGGGTCTGGGCAGAGCGAACACCGGGGAGCTGTTTTTT | CASTGGGLGRANTGELFF | TRBV5-6 | . | TRBJ2-2 | .
TGTGCCAGCAGTGAATCAGGTCCTCTCCAAAAACTGTTTTTT | CASSESGPLQKLFF | TRBV25-1 | . | TRBJ1-4 | .
TGCAGTGCTAGGTTGGGCGAAGAGCAGTACTTC | CSARLGEEQYF | TRBV20-1 | . | TRBJ2-7 | .
TGTGCCAGCAGCTTAGTACAGGCCCCGAATTCACCCCTCCACTTT | CASSLVQAPNSPLHF | TRBV7-9 | . | TRBJ1-6 | .
TGTGCCAGCAGTTTAATCGGGGTTCGCAATCAGCCCCAGCATTTT | CASSLIGVRNQPQHF | TRBV28 | . | TRBJ1-5 | .
TGTGCCACCAGCAGAGACCCCACCAGACCCCTCCACTTT | CATSRDPTRPLHF | TRBV15 | . | TRBJ1-6 | .
TGTGCCAGCAGCTTAGGACAGGGGGCCTACAATGAGCAGTTCTTC | CASSLGQGAYNEQFF | TRBV7-8 | . | TRBJ2-1 | TRBD1
TGTGCCAGCAGTCGGGACAGGGCCACAGATACGCAGTATTTT | CASSRDRATDTQYF | TRBV27 | . | TRBJ2-3 | TRBD1
TGTGCCAGCAGCTTGACTAGCGGGGGGGCCACTGAGCAGTTCTTC | CASSLTSGGATEQFF | TRBV7-8 | . | TRBJ2-1 | TRBD2
TGTGCCAGCAGCCATTCTAAGGGCAGGGACGGCTACGAGCAGTACTTC | CASSHSKGRDGYEQYF | TRBV28 | . | TRBJ2-7 | .
TGTGCCATCAGGCCCGGGGGGGCCGAGCAGTACTTC | CAIRPGGAEQYF | TRBV10-3 | . | TRBJ2-7 | TRBD2
TGTGCCATCAGTGAGAACCCAAACTATGGCTACACCTTC | CAISENPNYGYTF | TRBV10-3 | . | TRBJ1-2 | .
TGTGCCAGCAGCTTGAAGCCGGGACAGCGATTTTATGGCTACACCTTC | CASSLKPGQRFYGYTF | TRBV27 | few | TRBJ1-2 | TRBD1
TGTGCCACCGGCCTCAACCCCACAGGGGCTAACTATGGCTACACCTTC | CATGLNPTGANYGYTF | TRBV15 | . | TRBJ1-2 | TRBD1
TGTGCCTGGAGTTCGAGACTAGCCGATACGCAGTATTTT | CAWSSRLADTQYF | TRBV30 | once | TRBJ2-3 | TRBD2
TGTGCCAGCAGCTCCCCGGGGCAGGCCCACGAAAAACTGTTTTTT | CASSSPGQAHEKLFF | TRBV7-9 | . | TRBJ1-4 | .
TGTGCCAGCAGCCCCCTCCTCGCATCCTACGAGCAGTACTTC | CASSPLLASYEQYF | TRBV4-2 | . | TRBJ2-7 | .
TGCAGCGTTGAAGGGGGACAGACCTTTCAGCAAGAGACCCAGTACTTC | CSVEGGQTFQQETQYF | TRBV29-1 | . | TRBJ2-5 | TRBD1
TGTGCCACCAGCAGAGCGCACAGGGGGCAGTATCATGAGCAGTTCTTC | CATSRAHRGQYHEQFF | TRBV15 | . | TRBJ2-1 | TRBD1
TGTGCCAGCAGTGAAACCAGGAATCAGCCCCAGCATTTT | CASSETRNQPQHF | TRBV6-1 | . | TRBJ1-5 | .
TGTGCCAGCAGTTACCTGCCTAATTCACCCCTCCACTTT | CASSYLPNSPLHF | TRBV6-5 | . | TRBJ1-6 | .
TGTGCCAGCAGCTTAGCACTACCGGGCTTGGGCTCTGGAAACACCATATATTTT | CASSLALPGLGSGNTIYF | TRBV11-2 | . | TRBJ1-3 | .
TGCGCCAGCAGCTTGAGGGGCATGAACACTGAAGCTTTCTTT | CASSLRGMNTEAFF | TRBV5-1 | . | TRBJ1-1 | .
TGCGCCAGCAGCCAAGGTTGGGGGCAAAATCAGCCCCAGCATTTT | CASSQGWGQNQPQHF | TRBV4-1 | once | TRBJ1-5 | .
TGTGCCACACGAGGGAGGGGAAGACCGGGCTCTGGAAACACCATATATTTT | CATRGRGRPGSGNTIYF | TRBV19 | once | TRBJ1-3 | .
TGTGCCAGCAGTTCCCTGGGACTAGCCAAAAACATTCAGTACTTC | CASSSLGLAKNIQYF | TRBV6-5 | . | TRBJ2-4 | .
TGTGCCAGTAGTATGGGAAACACCGGGGAGCTGTTTTTT | CASSMGNTGELFF | TRBV19 | . | TRBJ2-2 | .
TGTGCCAGCAGCCACTCTAGCGGGGGTTACACAGATACGCAGTATTTT | CASSHSSGGYTDTQYF | TRBV6-4 | . | TRBJ2-3 | TRBD2
TGTGCCAGCAGCCAGGGTAGACAGGCCCTGAACACTGAAGCTTTCTTT | CASSQGRQALNTEAFF | TRBV4-2 | . | TRBJ1-1 | .
TGCGCCAGCAGCCCTCCAGGGACAGGGAGAGAAGCTTTCTTT | CASSPPGTGREAFF | TRBV5-1 | . | TRBJ1-1 | TRBD1
TGTGCCAGCAGTGAATCCACAGGGTCCTTTTCACCCCTCCACTTT | CASSESTGSFSPLHF | TRBV25-1 | . | TRBJ1-6 | .
TGTGCCAGCAGTTACGCTAGCGGCTTCACAGATACGCAGTATTTT | CASSYASGFTDTQYF | TRBV6-6 | . | TRBJ2-3 | TRBD2
TGTGCCAGCAGTGACGGACTAGCGGGGGTATATGAGCAGTTCTTC | CASSDGLAGVYEQFF | TRBV16 | . | TRBJ2-1 | TRBD2
TGTGCCAGCAGCCCGGAGAACAGTATCAATGGCTACACCTTC | CASSPENSINGYTF | TRBV13 | . | TRBJ1-2 | .
TGTGCCAGCAGTTACTCGAGCGCGGAAATTACTGAAGCTTTCTTT | CASSYSSAEITEAFF | TRBV6-5 | . | TRBJ1-1 | .
TGCAGCGTTGACCAGGGGGTAACTAATGAAAAACTGTTTTTT | CSVDQGVTNEKLFF | TRBV29-1 | . | TRBJ1-4 | TRBD1